One and the same sample provided the 20 T cell receptor beta chains below, sequenced in a study of response to subunit inactivated influenza vaccine. TCRdb processed the RT-PCR reads anew with MiXCR; each CDR3 protein has one entry. This sample has about 190,000 distinct CDR3 sequences, with 14% found just once. Sample: CD8+ T cells sorted from PBMCs, taken around 5 days after vaccination. The source of these receptors is a man aged 50-60 years who received an inactivated influenza vaccine.

The chain employs TRBV12-3 or TRBV12-4 and TRBJ2-5, with D tentatively TRBD1 (5 bases). The V end lost 2 bases, the J end lost 3 bases, and 10 bases lay between the germline ends. This CDR3 has 14 amino acids. CDR3 region: CASSLRAGKETQYF. The CDR3 coding sequence is TGTGCCAGCAGTTTAAGGGCAGGGAAAGAGACCCAGTACTTC.

This clonotype has only a few counts. J is TRBJ2-2 and V is TRBV6-2 or TRBV6-3, with 9 bases aligning to TRBD1. The trim removed 2 bases at V and 3 bases at J, leaving 1 base unmatched. The germline CDR1 and CDR2 sequences are MNHEY and SVGEGT. The CDR3 is 15 residues long. The CDR3 nucleotides read TGTGCCAGCAGTTACCGGACAGGGGACACCGGGGAGCTGTTTTTT. Its translation: CASSYRTGDTGELFF.

This clonotype was recorded at least ten times. This chain uses TRBV15 with TRBJ2-1; TRBD1 might be the D (6 bases). The V end lost 0 bases, the J end lost 0 bases, and 6 bases lay between the germline ends. Germline V gives CDR1 LNHNV, CDR2 YYDKDF (reference sequence). CDR3 length: 15 residues. The CDR3 DNA follows: TGTGCCACCAGCAGAGACAGGGGCTCCTACAATGAGCAGTTCTTC. Protein: CATSRDRGSYNEQFF.

The sample holds many counts of this clonotype. The J gene is TRBJ2-3, the V gene TRBV15; the D gene is possibly TRBD2 (5 bases). Deletions cut 0 bases from V and 5 bases from J, with 18 bases between. This CDR3 is 17 amino acids long. CDR1 is LNHNV, CDR2 YYDKDF, per germline (reference sequence). The CDR3 nucleotides read TGTGCCACCAGCAGAGAGGGAAGGGAGCTCACTAGAGATACGCAGTATTTT. Translating it yields CATSREGRELTRDTQYF.

This clonotype has a handful of counts. The gene calls are TRBV29-1 and TRBJ2-1, with D possibly matching TRBD1 (5 bases). The germline CDR1 and CDR2 sequences are SQVTM and ANQGSEA. V was shortened by 0 bases and J by 4 bases, with 7 bases between the two germline ends. The length of the CDR3 is 13 residues. CDR3 nucleotide sequence: TGCAGCGTTGAAGATGACAGTTACAATGAGCAGTTCTTC. Translation gives CSVEDDSYNEQFF.

The CDR3 protein is CSVALRADYEQYF. CDR3 nucleotides: TGCAGCGTTGCCCTGCGGGCTGACTACGAGCAGTACTTC. The chain recombines TRBV29-1 with TRBJ2-7; a weak D match, TRBD2 (5 bases). The V end was cut by 4 bases, the J end by 3 bases, with 13 bases between. This CDR3 comprises 13 residues. Germline assignment: CDR1 SQVTM and CDR2 ANQGSEA.

This chain links TRBV9 with TRBJ1-2; D is possibly TRBD1 (5 bases). The CDR3 consists of 15 residues. CDR1 is SGDLS and CDR2 is YYNGEE in the germline V gene. With 3 bases removed from V and 4 bases from J, the gap between germline ends came to 16 bases. CDR3 residues: CASSDRDEDFYGYTF. Written as DNA, the CDR3 is TGTGCCAGCAGCGACCGGGACGAGGACTTCTATGGCTACACCTTC.

This clonotype was detected only a few times. The chain links TRBV9 to TRBJ2-7; TRBD1 matches 11 bases. The CDR3 spans 16 residues. Germline V gene sequence: CDR1 SGDLS, CDR2 YYNGEE. After removal of 2 bases from V and 3 bases from J, the junction contained 7 bases not matched to a gene. CDR3 in amino acids: CASSVAPGTGGYEQYF. DNA for the CDR3: TGTGCCAGCAGCGTCGCTCCCGGGACAGGGGGCTACGAGCAGTACTTC.

The table lists this clonotype with many counts. J is TRBJ2-7 and V is TRBV4-3; a weak D match, TRBD1 (6 bases). V was trimmed by 0 bases and J by 3 bases, leaving 12 bases between them. The CDR3 extends over 15 amino acids. Germline V gene sequence: CDR1 LGHNA, CDR2 YSLEER. DNA for the CDR3: TGCGCCAGCAGCCAAGATGTAGGGGGATTCTACGAGCAGTACTTC. This sequence encodes CASSQDVGGFYEQYF.

This clonotype was counted between two and nine times. The rearrangement joins TRBV6-1 to TRBJ2-7; the match to TRBD1 covers 7 bases. V gave up 5 bases and J gave up 12 bases; unmatched junction bases: 13. Germline V gene data show CDR1 as MNHNS and CDR2 as SASEGT. This CDR3 contains 13 residues. CDR3 protein: CASSPSDLGGRYF. The CDR3 DNA is TGTGCCAGCAGTCCCAGTGACCTAGGGGGCAGGTACTTC.

This clonotype was seen more than once but under ten times. The J gene is TRBJ1-5, the V gene TRBV28; D is perhaps TRBD1 (6 bases). The ends were cut back, 1 base at V and 4 bases at J, with 14 bases in the middle. Per germline, CDR1 MDHEN and CDR2 SYDVKM. This CDR3 is built from 16 residues. The CDR3 DNA follows: TGTGCCAGCAGTTTATCGGACAGCCGGGGTAATCAGCCCCAGCATTTT. Translating gives CASSLSDSRGNQPQHF.

This clonotype has more than one count but fewer than ten. V is TRBV28 and J is TRBJ2-7; 16 positions match TRBD2. V shed 5 bases and J 5 bases; nucleotides not matched to a gene: 6. Germline loops: CDR1 MDHEN, CDR2 SYDVKM. The CDR3 is 16 residues long. DNA of the CDR3: TGTGCCAGCAGTCTAGGGACTAGCGGGAGGGCCCACGAGCAGTACTTC. Residues: CASSLGTSGRAHEQYF.

In this sample, this clonotype turned up a few times. This chain connects TRBV6-5 to TRBJ1-1, with D tentatively TRBD1 (5 bases). V gave up 3 bases and J gave up 0 bases, with 14 bases separating them. The germline V gene has CDR1 MNHEY and CDR2 SVGAGI. CDR3 length: 16 amino acids. CDR3 sequence (DNA): TGTGCCAGCAGTTATGGCAGGGCAAACATGAACACTGAAGCTTTCTTT. It codes for CASSYGRANMNTEAFF.

This clonotype was recorded only once. The chain joins TRBV2 to TRBJ2-6; 8 bases align to TRBD1. Germline CDR1 is SNHLY and CDR2 is FYNNEI. This CDR3 comprises 19 residues. V shed 11 bases, J shed 0 bases, and the junction held 18 bases outside the gene matches. The CDR3 DNA follows: TGTGCCTTCTGTTCCCCAATCCGGGACAGGAACTCTGGGGCCAACGTCCTGACTTTC. Protein sequence: CAFCSPIRDRNSGANVLTF.

The chain joins TRBV28 to TRBJ2-7; 8 nucleotides match TRBD1. Trimming removed 7 bases from V and 3 bases from J; junction bases left unmatched: 5. CDR1 is MDHEN and CDR2 is SYDVKM in the germline V gene. The CDR3 contains 13 residues. CDR3 sequence reads: CASNNRGDYEQYF. DNA for the CDR3: TGTGCCAGCAATAACAGGGGGGACTACGAGCAGTACTTC.

This CDR3 is CSATRTADYGYTF. The DNA for the CDR3 is TGCAGTGCTACCCGGACAGCCGACTATGGCTACACCTTC. The chain carries TRBV20-1 and TRBJ1-2; possible D gene TRBD1, 6 bases. Trimming left V 4 bases short and J 3 bases short, with 12 bases between. Germline-derived CDR1 and CDR2 are DFQATT and SNEGSKA (reference sequence). The CDR3 totals 13 residues.

V and J are TRBV4-3 and TRBJ2-1; TRBD2 matches 15 bases. The CDR3 totals 16 residues. V dropped 3 bases and J dropped 8; count of bases not matched to a gene: 5. Germline lookup yields CDR1 LGHNA and CDR2 YSLEER. This CDR3 reads CASSHGLAGGLYEQFF. The CDR3 nucleotides are TGCGCCAGCAGCCATGGACTAGCGGGAGGGCTGTATGAGCAGTTCTTC.

This chain connects TRBV27 to TRBJ2-1; 12 bases are shared with TRBD1. V shed 5 bases and J 9 bases; nucleotides not matched to a gene: 8. Germline lookup yields CDR1 MNHEY and CDR2 SMNVEV (reference sequence). The CDR3 length is 15 residues. CDR3 loop: CASSPDGTGGSEQFF. The CDR3 coding sequence is TGTGCCAGCAGTCCCGACGGGACAGGGGGCAGTGAGCAGTTCTTC.

A remark on this clonotype: A much larger clone is a single base away; this may be a read error. This chain connects TRBV5-6 to TRBJ2-5; D not resolved. From germline, CDR1 is SGHDT and CDR2 YYEEEE. The CDR3 is 11 amino acids. The V end lost 4 bases, the J end lost 5 bases, and 6 bases lay between the germline ends. The CDR3 DNA reads TGTGCCAGCAGCGTAGAGGAGACCCAGTACTTC. It specifies CASSVEETQYF.

This chain links TRBV9 with TRBJ2-1, with 8 bases that match TRBD1. CDR3 length: 15 residues. Germline CDR1 SGDLS, CDR2 YYNGEE. The trim removed 0 bases at V and 1 base at J, leaving 0 bases unmatched. Written as DNA, the CDR3 is TGTGCCAGCAGCGTAGGGACAGGGTCCTACAATGAGCAGTTCTTC. This sequence encodes CASSVGTGSYNEQFF. The whole variable domain, filled in from reference TRBV9 and TRBJ2-1, reads DSGVTQTPKHLITATGQRVTLRCSPRSGDLSVYWYQQSLDQGLQFLIQYYNGEERAKGNILERFSAQQFPDLHSELNLSSLELGDSALYFCASSVGTGSYNEQFFGPGTRLTVL.